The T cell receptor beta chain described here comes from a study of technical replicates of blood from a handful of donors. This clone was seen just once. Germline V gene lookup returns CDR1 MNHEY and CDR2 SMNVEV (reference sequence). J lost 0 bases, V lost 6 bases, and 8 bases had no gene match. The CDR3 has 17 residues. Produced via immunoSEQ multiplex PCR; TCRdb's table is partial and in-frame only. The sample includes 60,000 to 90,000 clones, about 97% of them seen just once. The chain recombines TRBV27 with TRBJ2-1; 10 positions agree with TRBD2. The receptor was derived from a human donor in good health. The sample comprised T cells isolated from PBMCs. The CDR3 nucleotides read TGTGCCAGCAGACGGACTAGCGGCCTTGGCTCCTACAATGAGCAGTTCTTC. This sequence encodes CASRRTSGLGSYNEQFF.